This T cell receptor (beta chain) is from a study of regulatory T cells in long-lasting Graves disease. Investigators prepared the TCR beta libraries by applying iRepertoire HTBI primers and Arm-PCR of CDR3 regions. One entry per CDR3 protein, called by TCRdb with MiXCR from the multiplex PCR reads. The table records 530,000 or so distinct CDR3 sequences, about 16% of them present only once. This clonotype was observed at least ten times. Time point here: newly diagnosed GD, antithyroid drugs for less than 3 months. PBMC RNA was the source of the TCR library. The V end lost 8 bases, the J end lost 1 base, and 11 bases lay between the germline ends. Germline V gene sequence: CDR1 SNHLY, CDR2 FYNNEI. The CDR3 contains 13 residues. The data were also submitted as part of a second study, on T cells in Graves' hyperthyroidism and ophthalmopathy.

The chain recombines TRBV2 with TRBJ1-1; D remains ambiguous. This TCR was sampled from a young man with Graves disease. Specimen: peripheral blood mononuclear cells (PBMCs), collected at new diagnosis, from a patient treated with antithyroid drugs. The CDR3 DNA reads TGTGCCAGCGGGGAGGACGGGAACACTGAAGCTTTCTTT. It encodes CASGEDGNTEAFF.